A selection of T cell receptor beta chains follows, all from one sample in a study of cytomegalovirus exposure and HLA in healthy donors. Only in-frame clones appear in the TCRdb table, and some are missing; sequencing was by immunoSEQ multiplex PCR. The profile shows 110,000 or so clones, around 77% of them singletons. The sample was PBMCs. The receptors shown here come from a woman aged 30 to 39 in good health and CMV-seropositive. CDR3s include the opening cysteine and the closing phenylalanine or tryptophan. Fields, in order: D gene, J gene, clone size, V gene, CDR3 DNA, CDR3 protein. The D gene is left open where the match is weak. Size is omitted from some rows. Given values are once, few, many or a class for expanded clones.

D gene: TRBD2
J gene: TRBJ2-3
clone size: few
V gene: TRBV30
CDR3 DNA: TGTGCCTCAACCCCAGGAGCGGGAGGCCCCTTGGATACGCAGTATTTT
CDR3 protein: CASTPGAGGPLDTQYF

D gene: TRBD1
J gene: TRBJ2-3
clone size: -
V gene: TRBV18
CDR3 DNA: TGTGCCAGCTCACTAGAACAGACAGGGAATACGCAGTATTTT
CDR3 protein: CASSLEQTGNTQYF

D gene: -
J gene: TRBJ1-2
clone size: -
V gene: TRBV10-3
CDR3 DNA: TGTGCCATCAGTGACGCCCGGTCCTTATCCGGAGGTGGCTACACCTTC
CDR3 protein: CAISDARSLSGGGYTF

D gene: TRBD1
J gene: TRBJ1-1
clone size: -
V gene: TRBV29-1
CDR3 DNA: TGCAGCGTTGTAGGGGACAGGGGAATTATTGTTGACACTGAAGCTTTCTTT
CDR3 protein: CSVVGDRGIIVDTEAFF

D gene: -
J gene: TRBJ2-3
clone size: -
V gene: TRBV5-1
CDR3 DNA: TGCGCCAGCATATTAAAGAGCGGCCAGCGAGAAGATACGCAGTATTTT
CDR3 protein: CASILKSGQREDTQYF

D gene: TRBD1
J gene: TRBJ1-1
clone size: -
V gene: TRBV27
CDR3 DNA: TGTGCCAGCAGTAAGACAGGGTCTGGGAACACTGAAGCTTTCTTT
CDR3 protein: CASSKTGSGNTEAFF

D gene: -
J gene: TRBJ1-3
clone size: few
V gene: TRBV30
CDR3 DNA: TGTGCCTGGGGAGAGAGTTGGCAAGGAAACACCATATATTTT
CDR3 protein: CAWGESWQGNTIYF

D gene: -
J gene: TRBJ2-2
clone size: -
V gene: TRBV9
CDR3 DNA: TGTGCCAGTTCCAAGAACACCGGGGAGCTGTTTTTT
CDR3 protein: CASSKNTGELFF

D gene: -
J gene: TRBJ1-4
clone size: -
V gene: TRBV6-4
CDR3 DNA: TGTGCCAGCAGTGCCAGGGGAGGGGATAATGAAAAACTGTTTTTT
CDR3 protein: CASSARGGDNEKLFF

D gene: -
J gene: TRBJ1-6
clone size: once
V gene: TRBV6-5
CDR3 DNA: TGTGCCGGCCGTCCGACAGGCCCTTCTTCACCCCTCCACTTT
CDR3 protein: CAGRPTGPSSPLHF

D gene: TRBD1
J gene: TRBJ1-4
clone size: few
V gene: TRBV29-1
CDR3 DNA: TGCAGCGTTGGGGTCGGGACAGCGAATGAAAAACTGTTTTTT
CDR3 protein: CSVGVGTANEKLFF

D gene: -
J gene: TRBJ2-1
clone size: -
V gene: TRBV6-1
CDR3 DNA: TGTGCCAGCAGTGGCCGGGGCTCCTACAATGAGCAGTTCTTC
CDR3 protein: CASSGRGSYNEQFF

D gene: -
J gene: TRBJ1-5
clone size: -
V gene: TRBV30
CDR3 DNA: TGTGCCTGGCAGGGAGGGGGTAACAATCAGCCCCAGCATTTT
CDR3 protein: CAWQGGGNNQPQHF

D gene: -
J gene: TRBJ1-5
clone size: -
V gene: TRBV13
CDR3 DNA: TGTGCCAGCAGCCCCCAGGGATATCAGCCCCAGCATTTT
CDR3 protein: CASSPQGYQPQHF

D gene: -
J gene: TRBJ2-1
clone size: -
V gene: TRBV28
CDR3 DNA: TGTGCCAGCACCCCGGACAGCCATGTCCGTGAGCAGTTCTTC
CDR3 protein: CASTPDSHVREQFF

D gene: TRBD2
J gene: TRBJ2-4
clone size: few
V gene: TRBV6-5
CDR3 DNA: TGTGCCAGCAGTTACTCGGGGCGGGAGGTTAAAAACATTCAGTACTTC
CDR3 protein: CASSYSGREVKNIQYF

D gene: TRBD2
J gene: TRBJ2-5
clone size: -
V gene: TRBV4-2
CDR3 DNA: TGTGCCAGCAGCCCGAGGGTGGCTAGCGGCGAGACCCAGTACTTC
CDR3 protein: CASSPRVASGETQYF